What follows are 27 T cell receptor beta chains derived from one specimen sequenced in a study of naive and memory T cell subsets. Four PCR rounds used nested alpha and beta constant region primers plus the SP2 primer. TCRdb used MiXCR to reprocess the UMI-ligation and nested PCR reads, holding one entry per CDR3 protein. There are about 30,000 distinct CDR3 sequences in the sample; roughly 6.6% occur only once, and approximately 3% lies in the top ten. Stated treatment: skin biopsy from PPD injection site in Mantoux-positive individual. TCR cDNA received a 3' ligated oligonucleotide that carried a UMI. Sequencing used skin, obtained from a tuberculin skin test site. The receptors stem from an adult in good health.

This clonotype has a handful of counts. Just one base apart from a much larger clone, this may be a read error. The chain links TRBV10-3 to TRBJ1-1; tentatively, D is TRBD1 (6 bases). The germline CDR1 and CDR2 sequences are ENHRY and SYGVKD. Trimming cost V 2 bases and J 5 bases, with 15 bases left between them. This CDR3 comprises 15 residues. The CDR3 is CAISEVGAGWTEAFF. For the CDR3, the DNA is TGTGCCATCAGTGAGGTGGGGGCAGGGTGGACTGAAGCTTTCTTT.

This clonotype showed up many times. This sequence joins TRBV12-5 and TRBJ2-3; 7 bases line up with TRBD1. The V and J ends lost 4 bases and 2 bases, in that order; junction bases with no gene match: 6. The CDR3 covers 15 residues. Per germline, CDR1 LGHNT and CDR2 FRNRAP. The CDR3 reads CASGSGQDSTDTQYF. For the CDR3, the DNA is TGTGCTAGTGGTTCTGGACAGGACTCCACAGATACGCAGTATTTT.

This clonotype was seen only a few times. J is TRBJ2-1 and V is TRBV12-3 or TRBV12-4, with D perhaps matching TRBD1 or TRBD2 (5 bases each). V lost 6 bases and J lost 8, with 17 bases in between. CDR3 length: 14 amino acids. The CDR3 DNA is TGTGCCAGCAGCTTCGGCCACGGGGCGGATGAGCAGTTCTTC. Encoded protein: CASSFGHGADEQFF.

The CDR3 DNA sequence: TGTGCCAGCAGCGCGGAGAATAGCGGGATGGGGACAGATACGCAGTATTTT. Translated, it gives CASSAENSGMGTDTQYF. This chain links TRBV9 with TRBJ2-3, with 8 bases matching TRBD2. CDR3 length: 17 amino acids. Germline V gene data show CDR1 as SGDLS and CDR2 as YYNGEE. The V segment lost 3 bases and the J segment 3 bases; nucleotides outside the gene matches: 12.

The chain carries TRBV6-1 and TRBJ1-6; no reliable D call. The ends were cut back, 8 bases at V and 6 bases at J, with 14 bases in the middle. The CDR3 is 14 residues long. CDR1 and CDR2 (germline): MNHNS, SASEGT. CDR3 protein: CASGSYFTNSPLHF. The CDR3 nucleotides read TGTGCCAGCGGGTCTTACTTTACTAATTCACCCCTCCACTTT.

This clonotype was observed many times. A read error may explain this, as a much larger clone is one base away. V gene TRBV20-1 combines with J gene TRBJ2-3, with unresolved D. Trimming took off 0 bases at V and 6 bases at J, with 13 bases between the two ends. This CDR3 region has 14 residues. Germline CDR1 and CDR2: DFQATT and SNEGSKA (reference sequence). For the CDR3, the DNA is TGCAGTGCTAGAGAGGCACTGTGCGCCGATACGCAGTATTTT. As protein: CSAREALCADTQYF.

This clonotype is labeled as medium-sized. The chain recombines TRBV7-9 with TRBJ2-7; D not resolved. The CDR3 contains 11 residues. Trimming removed 5 bases at V and 5 bases at J, with 7 bases between. CDR1 is SEHNR and CDR2 is FQNEAQ in the germline V gene (reference sequence). The CDR3 protein is CASSRSDEQYF. CDR3 sequence (DNA): TGTGCCAGCAGCCGAAGCGACGAGCAGTACTTC.

This clonotype was seen many times. This chain links TRBV2 with TRBJ2-3; D possibly corresponds to TRBD2 (5 bases). This CDR3 comprises 13 residues. V was trimmed by 6 bases and J by 3 bases, leaving 10 bases between them. Germline V gene sequence: CDR1 SNHLY, CDR2 FYNNEI. CDR3 sequence (DNA): TGTGCCAGCAGACTAGAGCTGACAGATACGCAGTATTTT. Translating it yields CASRLELTDTQYF.

This clonotype came up many times. The CDR3: CASSLKRGGRETQYF. CDR3 coding DNA: TGTGCCAGCAGCTTAAAGCGGGGGGGTCGAGAGACCCAGTACTTC. This chain links TRBV7-2 with TRBJ2-5; 10 nucleotides agree with TRBD2. Germline CDR1 is SGHTA and CDR2 is FQGNSA. V lost 2 bases to trimming and J lost 4 bases; unmatched junction nucleotides: 4. The CDR3 sequence is 15 residues long.

Ten or more counts support this clonotype. The chain links TRBV15 to TRBJ1-2; 9 nucleotides align to TRBD1. The CDR3 has 14 residues. Germline V gene lookup returns CDR1 LNHNV and CDR2 YYDKDF (reference sequence). Losses at the gene ends were 6 bases for V and 2 bases for J; bases not matched to a gene: 4. The CDR3 coding sequence is TGTGCCACCAGAGGGACAGGGCTAAACTATGGCTACACCTTC. Its translation: CATRGTGLNYGYTF.

The chain recombines TRBV7-2 with TRBJ2-7; no clear D gene. The V end was cut by 0 bases, the J end by 2 bases, with 5 bases between. This CDR3 is built from 13 residues. Germline CDR1 reads SGHTA; CDR2 reads FQGNSA. As DNA, the CDR3 is TGTGCCAGCAGCTTAGCATGGACCTACGAGCAGTACTTC. Translated, it gives CASSLAWTYEQYF.

This clonotype was counted many times. The chain recombines TRBV15 with TRBJ2-7, with 9 bases fitting TRBD1. The CDR3 is made up of 15 amino acids. With V trimmed by 5 bases and J by 9 bases, 14 bases remained unmatched. The germline CDR1 and CDR2 sequences are LNHNV and YYDKDF (reference sequence). The CDR3 region is CATSGRDRDPQGQYF. The CDR3 coding sequence is TGTGCCACCAGCGGCCGGGACAGGGATCCCCAAGGGCAGTACTTC.

With respect to this clonotype: It may be a read error: a sequence one base away is much more abundant. This rearrangement joins TRBV12-3 or TRBV12-4 to TRBJ1-1; no clear D. The CDR3 loop spans 14 amino acids. The CDR3 sequence is CASSLVSLNTEALF. CDR3 in DNA: TGTGCCAGCAGTTTAGTGTCACTGAACACTGAAGCTCTCTTT.

This clonotype was counted only a few times. An end of the junction differs from the germline gene, which may be a read error. The chain joins TRBV6-2 or TRBV6-3 to TRBJ2-3; TRBD1 aligns across 9 bases. From germline, CDR1 is MNHEY and CDR2 SVGEGT. This CDR3 has 16 residues. CDR3 amino acids: CASRRVGTGCTDTQYF. The CDR3 DNA reads TGTGCCAGCAGGAGGGTCGGGACAGGGTGCACGGATACGCAGTATTTT.

The sample holds many counts of this clonotype. The V gene is TRBV5-6, the J gene TRBJ2-1; 7 nucleotides agree with TRBD1. The V gene end was trimmed by 2 bases and the J gene end by 5 bases; junction bases not matched to a gene: 4. The CDR3 has 14 residues. The germline CDR1 and CDR2 sequences are SGHDT and YYEEEE. The CDR3 sequence: CASSLNRGHNEQFF. CDR3 sequence (DNA): TGTGCCAGCAGCTTAAACAGGGGACACAATGAGCAGTTCTTC.

This clonotype was observed many times. This chain links TRBV5-1 with TRBJ2-3; D gene ambiguous. The ends were cut back, 1 base at V and 2 bases at J, with 11 bases in the middle. This CDR3 has 15 residues. Germline CDR1 is SGHRS and CDR2 is YFSETQ. CDR3: CASSLRQSFTDTQYF. In DNA, the CDR3 is TGCGCCAGCAGCTTGCGGCAGAGCTTCACAGATACGCAGTATTTT.

Worth noting for this clonotype: This may come from a read error, since a much larger clone is one base off. This chain's CDR3 is CASSYRARDYGYTF. The CDR3 coding sequence is TGTGCCAGCAGTTATAGGGCACGAGACTATGGCTACACCTTC. V gene TRBV6-5 combines with J gene TRBJ1-2, with D uncertain. Germline loops: CDR1 MNHEY, CDR2 SVGAGI. V was clipped by 3 bases and J by 3 bases, with 11 bases between them. This CDR3 is 14 amino acids long.

This clonotype occurred a few times. V and J are TRBV29-1 and TRBJ2-2; D not resolved. CDR1 is SQVTM and CDR2 is ANQGSEA in the germline V gene. The CDR3 has 15 residues. Trimming shortened V by 3 bases and J by 6 bases, and 17 bases separated the two germline ends. The CDR3 DNA sequence: TGCAGCGTTGATGGTTCTCCGGGTGCGTCCGGGGAGCTGTTTTTT. Protein sequence: CSVDGSPGASGELFF.

At least ten counts were recorded for this clonotype. J is TRBJ2-5 and V is TRBV5-1, with no clear D. Germline CDR1 reads SGHRS; CDR2 reads YFSETQ. The CDR3 consists of 12 residues. V dropped 1 base and J dropped 2 bases, with 3 bases sitting between them. CDR3 DNA sequence: TGCGCCAGCAGCTTGCTACAAGAGACCCAGTACTTC. Translation: CASSLLQETQYF.

This clonotype has ten or more counts. The chain joins TRBV7-9 to TRBJ2-7; 7 bases map to TRBD1. The CDR3 is 11 amino acids. The V segment lost 6 bases and the J segment 6 bases; nucleotides outside the gene matches: 2. The germline V gene has CDR1 SEHNR and CDR2 FQNEAQ (reference sequence). CDR3 amino acids: CASSPGGEQYF. CDR3 DNA sequence: TGTGCCAGCAGTCCAGGGGGCGAGCAGTACTTC.

To note about this clonotype: At one end the junction does not follow the germline gene, possibly because of a read error. The chain uses TRBV20-1 and TRBJ1-2; D perhaps matches TRBD1 (6 bases). Germline CDR1 is DFQATT and CDR2 is SNEGSKA (reference sequence). The CDR3 totals 13 residues. As DNA, the CDR3 is TGCAGTGCTAGAGGGGGGCGTGTCGATGGCGACACCTTC. This gives the protein CSARGGRVDGDTF.

This clonotype was seen ten or more times. The rearrangement uses TRBV3-1 and TRBJ2-3, with 8 bases lining up with TRBD2. The CDR3 runs to 18 residues. V lost 4 bases, J lost 3 bases, and 15 bases stayed unmatched. Germline lookup yields CDR1 LGHDT and CDR2 YNNKEL (reference sequence). The CDR3 bases are TGTGCCAGCAGCCTTGCCTCCATTGGACTAGCTGGAACAGATACGCAGTATTTT. It is translated as CASSLASIGLAGTDTQYF.

V usage is TRBV18 and J usage is TRBJ2-1; perhaps TRBD1 as D (5 bases). The CDR3 sequence is 15 residues long. The germline V and J ends were trimmed by 4 bases and 5 bases, with 15 bases remaining between them. From germline, CDR1 is KGHSH and CDR2 LQKENI. CDR3 protein: CASSLSSRADNEQFF. For the CDR3, the DNA is TGTGCCAGCTCACTTAGCTCCAGGGCGGACAATGAGCAGTTCTTC.

Of note for this clonotype: This may arise from a read error, as a much more abundant clone is one base away. The chain has TRBV7-2 and TRBJ2-7; weak D call: TRBD1 (7 bases). CDR3 size: 16 residues. Germline-derived CDR1 and CDR2 are SGHTA and FQGNSA. Here the CDR3 DNA reads TGTTCCAGCAGCTTTCAGGGGGGAAGAAGCTCCTACGAGCAGTACTTC. This sequence encodes CSSSFQGGRSSYEQYF.

This clonotype is deemed medium-sized. J is TRBJ2-2 and V is TRBV4-2; D is ambiguous. The CDR3 totals 14 residues. CDR1 LGHNA and CDR2 YNFKEQ come from the germline V gene. Between the trimmed V and J ends, which lost 4 bases and 5 bases, there was a span of 11 bases. CDR3 in amino acids: CASSRGKGTGELFF. The DNA of the CDR3 is TGTGCCAGCAGCCGCGGAAAGGGTACCGGGGAGCTGTTTTTT.

This clonotype was observed a handful of times. This sequence joins TRBV5-6 and TRBJ2-5, with 8 bases identical to TRBD1. The CDR3 contains 14 residues. Germline loops: CDR1 SGHDT, CDR2 YYEEEE. Trimming cost V 6 bases and J 5 bases; bases outside gene matches: 9. The CDR3 sequence: CASNRQGARETQYF. Here the CDR3 DNA reads TGTGCCAGCAACAGGCAGGGGGCAAGGGAGACCCAGTACTTC.

This clonotype turned up a few times. V gene TRBV5-6 combines with J gene TRBJ1-1; the D is unclear. CDR3 length: 13 residues. V lost 0 bases and J 4 bases, leaving 7 bases between the germline ends. Germline V CDR1 and CDR2: SGHDT, YYEEEE. The CDR3: CASSLGPLTEAFF. CDR3 nucleotides: TGTGCCAGCAGCTTGGGGCCTCTCACTGAAGCTTTCTTT.